This T cell receptor beta chain originates from a study of shared clonotypes between healthy human individuals. The V and J ends lost 4 bases and 9 bases, in that order; junction bases with no gene match: 16. From germline, CDR1 is SGHRS and CDR2 YFSETQ. CDR3 length: 16 residues. Assay used: immunoSEQ multiplex PCR; TCRdb lists only in-frame clones, some missing. The sample consists of 1.6 million or so clones, roughly 95% of them appearing once. The chain combines TRBV5-1 with TRBJ2-1; 7 bases are a match to TRBD2. The sequencing input was naive CD4+ T cells sorted from blood. The subset: CD45RA+ positively selected. The TCR comes from a young man in good health. CDR3 nucleotide sequence: TGCGCCAGCAGCCAGGTAGGGCTAGCGGACTTGGGTGAGCAGTTCTTC. Translating gives CASSQVGLADLGEQFF.